The 4 T cell receptor beta chains listed next were all sequenced from one sample in a study of blood T cell repertoires in COVID-19. The protocol was immunoSEQ multiplex PCR, while the TCRdb copy is restricted to in-frame clones and leaves out a portion. The data hold 150,000 to 200,000 clones, with approximately 80% observed a single time. The source material was PBMCs or T cells enriched from blood (not recorded which). Every receptor here comes from a woman aged 45-60 years who had recovered from COVID-19.

The rearrangement links TRBV23-1 to TRBJ2-7; D is unresolved. TRBV23-1 is an open reading frame, and its role is uncertain. Trimming removed 5 bases from V and 4 bases from J, with 6 bases in between. CDR3 length: 11 residues. This chain's CDR3 is CASSGSYEQYF. The CDR3 region has the DNA TGCGCCAGCAGTGGTAGTTACGAGCAGTACTTC.

The chain employs TRBV6-5 and TRBJ1-5; D is unclear. Germline loops: CDR1 MNHEY, CDR2 SVGAGI. The V and J ends lost 7 bases and 0 bases respectively, with 13 bases between them. The CDR3 extends over 15 amino acids. The CDR3 sequence: CASKFAPNSNQPQHF. For the CDR3, the DNA is TGTGCCAGCAAATTTGCGCCGAATAGCAATCAGCCCCAGCATTTT.

This rearrangement joins TRBV5-6 to TRBJ1-4; D is perhaps TRBD1 (6 bases). CDR1 SGHDT and CDR2 YYEEEE come from the germline V gene. With 2 bases removed from V and 10 bases from J, the gap between germline ends came to 18 bases. The CDR3 is made up of 15 amino acids. The CDR3 loop is CASSLQEGRGAKLFF. The DNA for the CDR3 is TGTGCCAGCAGCTTACAAGAGGGCAGGGGTGCAAAACTGTTTTTT.

The chain recombines TRBV7-6 with TRBJ2-1; 7 bases match TRBD2. The ends lost 4 bases at V and 6 bases at J; junction bases unmatched: 9. Germline V CDR1 and CDR2: SGHVS, FNYEAQ. This CDR3 contains 15 residues. The CDR3 nucleotides read TGTGCCAGCAGCTGGACACTAGGGGAGGGCAATGAGCAGTTCTTC. Protein: CASSWTLGEGNEQFF.